This note documents a single T cell receptor beta chain sequence. Its antigen is not known. This entry belongs to a study of radiotherapy plus CTLA-4 blockade in lung cancer. Study conclusions and caveats: Radiotherapy with ipilimumab was followed by blood expansion of tumor-derived clones.

Profiling relied on immunoSEQ multiplex PCR, and the TCRdb table lists in-frame clones only, not all of them. Of about 50,000 clones listed, approximately 85% are singletons. V trimming: 9 bases; J trimming: 9 bases; junction bases outside the gene matches: 15. CDR1 LNHDA and CDR2 SQIVND come from the germline V gene (reference sequence). The CDR3 totals 14 residues. The clonotype originates from a human donor with non-small cell lung cancer whose response to radiotherapy plus ipilimumab could not be evaluated. The chain recombines TRBV19 with TRBJ2-7, with 9 nucleotides matching TRBD2. The source was peripheral blood, collected from a patient treated with radiotherapy plus ipilimumab. CDR3 region: CASQHNHLAGLQYF. The CDR3 DNA follows: TGTGCCAGCCAACACAATCATCTAGCGGGATTGCAGTACTTC. The variable domain in full, with the rest retrieved from reference TRBV19 and TRBJ2-7, is DGGITQSPKYLFRKEGQNVTLSCEQNLNHDAMYWYRQDPGQGLRLIYYSQIVNDFQKGDIAEGYSVSREKKESFPLTVTSAQKNPTAFYLCASQHNHLAGLQYFGPGTRLTVT.